What follows are 24 T cell receptor beta chains derived from one specimen sequenced in a study of CD8 T cells in ankylosing spondylitis (TCRdb year 2017). What the study reported, not specific to this receptor: A TCR beta motif made up of several highly homologous amino acid variants appeared to be characteristic of blood from ankylosing spondylitis patients.

The library relied on 5' RACE. Data came from an Illumina HiSeq 2500. TCRdb reworked the public reads: Q25 trimming with fastp, MiXCR clone assembly, productive beta chains retained. Identical CDR3 proteins give one entry, which carries the most common genes and DNA. This sample holds over 600,000 distinct CDR3 sequences; around 20% were observed only once. The ten largest clones take up roughly a fifth of the sample. These TCRs are of unknown antigen specificity. Sequenced material: blood, either unsorted or a sorted T cell fraction (not recorded which). The origin of the receptors is a male donor with ankylosing spondylitis.

The J gene is TRBJ1-4, the V gene TRBV27, with TRBD1 matching over 10 bases. The CDR3 is 17 amino acids. V shed 5 bases and J 8 bases; nucleotides not matched to a gene: 14. Germline V gives CDR1 MNHEY, CDR2 SMNVEV (reference sequence). CDR3: CASSPGTGDEEMEKLFF. DNA of the CDR3: TGTGCCAGCAGTCCCGGGACAGGGGATGAGGAAATGGAAAAACTGTTTTTT.

V is TRBV20-1 and J is TRBJ1-1, with 8 positions matching TRBD1. With 6 bases clipped from V and 8 bases from J, the junction kept 17 bases outside the gene matches. The CDR3 has 15 amino acids. Germline CDR1 DFQATT, CDR2 SNEGSKA (reference sequence). For the CDR3, the DNA is TGCAGTGCGACCATAGGCCACAGGGGGTCCTCCGAAGCTTTCTTT. Translated, it gives CSATIGHRGSSEAFF.

This clonotype was seen a handful of times. This chain joins TRBV19 and TRBJ2-7; possibly TRBD1 or TRBD2 for D (5 bases each). Germline V CDR1 and CDR2: LNHDA, SQIVND (reference sequence). The CDR3 loop spans 14 amino acids. Trimming cost V 5 bases and J 3 bases, with 14 bases left between them. CDR3 sequence: CASSPREGRYEQYF. CDR3 DNA: TGTGCCAGTAGTCCGCGCGAGGGGCGCTACGAGCAGTACTTC.

This chain links TRBV4-1 with TRBJ2-5; D not resolved. This CDR3 spans 14 amino acids. Germline-derived CDR1 and CDR2 are MGHRA and YSYEKL. Deletions cut 1 base from V and 2 bases from J, with 8 bases between. CDR3 in amino acids: CASSQVELQETQYF. The CDR3 DNA sequence: TGCGCCAGCAGCCAAGTAGAACTTCAAGAGACCCAGTACTTC.

J is TRBJ2-7 and V is TRBV4-1; 7 nucleotides line up with TRBD2. The CDR3 runs 15 residues. With 1 base clipped from V and 4 bases from J, the junction kept 7 bases outside the gene matches. Germline V gene lookup returns CDR1 MGHRA and CDR2 YSYEKL. CDR3 DNA sequence: TGCGCCAGCAGCCAAGGTACGGGACTACTGTACGAGCAGTACTTC. As protein: CASSQGTGLLYEQYF.

This clonotype was counted between two and nine times. V usage is TRBV6-2 or TRBV6-3 and J usage is TRBJ1-2; 9 bases agree with TRBD1. The germline V gene has CDR1 MNHEY and CDR2 SVGEGT. The CDR3 contains 13 residues. V was pared by 4 bases and J by 8 bases, with 5 bases of the junction left unmatched. The CDR3 spells CASSSQGASGYTF. The CDR3 DNA reads TGTGCCAGCAGTTCACAGGGGGCATCGGGCTACACCTTC.

The chain has TRBV20-1 and TRBJ2-2; D possibly corresponds to TRBD2 (7 bases). CDR1 and CDR2 (germline): DFQATT, SNEGSKA (reference sequence). Trimming pared 3 bases from V and 6 bases from J, leaving 20 bases between. CDR3 length: 16 residues. The CDR3 sequence: CSARNGGGARPGELFF. CDR3 DNA sequence: TGCAGTGCTAGGAACGGAGGGGGGGCTCGGCCCGGGGAGCTGTTTTTT.

This clonotype was seen only a few times. This chain uses TRBV2 with TRBJ1-1; D perhaps matches TRBD1 (5 bases). Germline CDR1 reads SNHLY; CDR2 reads FYNNEI. V was cut by 6 bases and J by 0 bases, with 8 bases left in between. There are 13 residues in the CDR3. CDR3 sequence (DNA): TGTGCCAGCAGCAGGGATTTGAACACTGAAGCTTTCTTT. It encodes CASSRDLNTEAFF. Combining the CDR3 with reference TRBV2 and TRBJ1-1 gives the whole variable domain EPEVTQTPSHQVTQMGQEVILRCVPISNHLYFYWYRQILGQKVEFLVSFYNNEISEKSEIFDDQFSVERPDGSNFTLKIRSTKLEDSAMYFCASSRDLNTEAFFGQGTRLTVV.

This clonotype turned up a few times. The V call is TRBV10-3, the J call TRBJ2-5; 12 bases line up with TRBD2. Germline values: CDR1 ENHRY, CDR2 SYGVKD. Germline trimming cut 5 bases from V and 4 bases from J; bases unmatched to any gene: 8. The CDR3 extends over 16 amino acids. The CDR3 region is CAISLGLAGRGETQYF. As DNA, the CDR3 is TGTGCCATCAGTCTAGGACTAGCGGGAAGGGGAGAGACCCAGTACTTC.

V gene TRBV28 combines with J gene TRBJ2-7, with 8 bases matching TRBD2. CDR3 length: 15 amino acids. Trimming cost V 1 base and J 5 bases; bases outside gene matches: 7. CDR1 and CDR2 from the germline V gene are MDHEN and SYDVKM. Here the CDR3 reads CASSLYAAGDNEQYF. CDR3 bases: TGTGCCAGCAGTTTATATGCAGCGGGAGACAACGAGCAGTACTTC.

This rearrangement joins TRBV7-8 to TRBJ1-2, with 9 bases fitting TRBD1. The CDR3 covers 16 residues. The V gene end was trimmed by 5 bases and the J gene end by 6 bases; junction bases not matched to a gene: 13. From germline, CDR1 is SGHVS and CDR2 FQNEAQ. The CDR3 DNA reads TGTGCCAGCAGCCCCTGGACAGGGGATGGTAGGGATGGCTACACCTTC. This codes for CASSPWTGDGRDGYTF. The complete variable domain, with remaining parts taken from reference TRBV7-8 and TRBJ1-2, reads GAGVSQSPRYKVAKRGQDVALRCDPISGHVSLFWYQQALGQGPEFLTYFQNEAQLDKSGLPSDRFFAERPEGSVSTLKIQRTQQEDSAVYLCASSPWTGDGRDGYTFGSGTRLTVV.

Only a few counts were recorded for this clonotype. This chain joins TRBV4-1 and TRBJ1-5; perhaps TRBD1 as D (6 bases). The CDR3 has 14 residues. V was trimmed by 2 bases and J by 5 bases, leaving 10 bases between them. Germline V CDR1 and CDR2: MGHRA, YSYEKL. The CDR3 loop is CASSQKDSYQPQHF. In DNA, the CDR3 is TGCGCCAGCAGCCAAAAGGACAGTTATCAGCCCCAGCATTTT.

The chain is built from TRBV5-5 and TRBJ1-2, with 8 bases lining up with TRBD1. Germline assignment: CDR1 SGHKS and CDR2 YYEKEE (reference sequence). The CDR3 is 16 amino acids. Trimming cost V 4 bases and J 4 bases; bases outside gene matches: 12. The CDR3 here is CASSPRTGFPTYGYTF. CDR3 DNA sequence: TGTGCCAGCAGCCCCAGGACAGGGTTTCCCACCTATGGCTACACCTTC. The variable domain in full, completed from reference TRBV5-5 and TRBJ1-2, reads DAGVTQSPTHLIKTRGQQVTLRCSPISGHKSVSWYQQVLGQGPQFIFQYYEKEERGRGNFPDRFSARQFPNYSSELNVNALLLGDSALYLCASSPRTGFPTYGYTFGSGTRLTVV.

This clonotype has just a few counts. CDR3 residues: CASSFRSGTVRYEQYF. DNA for the CDR3: TGTGCCAGCAGCTTTAGGAGCGGGACCGTACGCTACGAGCAGTACTTC. The rearrangement joins TRBV7-2 to TRBJ2-7; 7 bases match TRBD2. The germline V gene has CDR1 SGHTA and CDR2 FQGNSA. CDR3 length: 16 residues. The trim removed 3 bases at V and 3 bases at J, leaving 11 bases unmatched.

This clonotype occurred a few times. The gene calls are TRBV20-1 and TRBJ1-1; the D is unclear. Trimming left V 3 bases short and J 6 bases short, with 8 bases between. The CDR3 consists of 11 residues. Per the germline V gene, CDR1 is DFQATT and CDR2 is SNEGSKA (reference sequence). The CDR3 DNA is TGCAGTGCTAGGAGGAGTTCTGAAGCTTTCTTT. Translated: CSARRSSEAFF.

This chain links TRBV3-1 with TRBJ1-2; 7 bases agree with TRBD1. From germline, CDR1 is LGHDT and CDR2 YNNKEL (reference sequence). Trimming removed 2 bases from V and 8 bases from J; junction bases left unmatched: 8. CDR3 length: 14 amino acids. DNA of the CDR3: TGTGCCAGCAGCCAATTGGACAGGCAATTCGGCTACACCTTC. Encoded protein: CASSQLDRQFGYTF. The full variable domain, completed using reference TRBV3-1 and TRBJ1-2, is DTAVSQTPKYLVTQMGNDKSIKCEQNLGHDTMYWYKQDSKKFLKIMFSYNNKELIINETVPNRFSPKSPDKAHLNLHINSLELGDSAVYFCASSQLDRQFGYTFGSGTRLTVV.

This clonotype was seen repeatedly, ten times or more. The V call is TRBV12-3 or TRBV12-4, the J call TRBJ1-3, with 9 bases fitting TRBD1. Trimming at V came to 8 bases and at J to 2 bases, leaving 10 bases not matched to a gene. The CDR3 runs to 16 residues. The CDR3 sequence: CASDRDRVSPGNTIYF. The CDR3 coding sequence is TGTGCCAGCGACCGGGACAGGGTGTCTCCTGGAAACACCATATATTTT.

This clonotype was detected only a few times. The V call is TRBV29-1, the J call TRBJ2-3; TRBD1 might be the D (6 bases). The CDR3 has 16 residues. V was pared by 4 bases and J by 3 bases, with 20 bases between. CDR1 is SQVTM and CDR2 is ANQGSEA in the germline V gene. In nucleotides, the CDR3 is TGCAGCGTTGGATCGGACAGACTTAGAAAGACAGATACGCAGTATTTT. It codes for CSVGSDRLRKTDTQYF.

This clonotype was recorded a few times. This chain connects TRBV18 to TRBJ2-5; D is perhaps TRBD1 or TRBD2 (5 bases each). CDR3 length: 14 amino acids. The V end was cut by 2 bases, the J end by 5 bases, with 12 bases between. The germline V gene has CDR1 KGHSH and CDR2 LQKENI. CDR3 amino acids: CASSPNQGRETQYF. CDR3 coding DNA: TGTGCCAGCTCACCAAATCAGGGACGGGAGACCCAGTACTTC.

The sample holds a few counts of this clonotype. V is TRBV12-3 or TRBV12-4 and J is TRBJ1-6; tentatively, D is TRBD1 (5 bases). The CDR3 consists of 13 residues. V was trimmed by 6 bases and J by 10 bases, leaving 13 bases between them. CDR3 coding DNA: TGTGCCAGCAGAATGCAGGGTTCCTCACCCCTCCACTTT. Its protein is CASRMQGSSPLHF.

The sample holds a few counts of this clonotype. The chain has TRBV3-1 and TRBJ1-5, with a possible D match to TRBD1 (6 bases). The CDR3 extends over 18 amino acids. V gave up 0 bases and J gave up 0 bases, with 15 bases separating them. Per germline, CDR1 LGHDT and CDR2 YNNKEL (reference sequence). In DNA form, the CDR3 reads TGTGCCAGCAGCCAAGACACCCACAGGGACTATAGCAATCAGCCCCAGCATTTT. Translation gives CASSQDTHRDYSNQPQHF.

This rearrangement joins TRBV6-1 to TRBJ1-4, with a weak D call TRBD1 (5 bases). CDR1 and CDR2 from the germline V gene are MNHNS and SASEGT. V dropped 7 bases and J dropped 7 bases, with 19 bases sitting between them. The length of the CDR3 is 15 residues. In nucleotides, the CDR3 is TGTGCCAGCACTAAGAGGGGCGGATTAGGTGAAAAACTGTTTTTT. This gives the protein CASTKRGGLGEKLFF.

This clonotype has more than one count but fewer than ten. The genes are TRBV20-1 and TRBJ1-2; D is ambiguous. The CDR3 is 13 amino acids. Germline CDR1 and CDR2: DFQATT and SNEGSKA (reference sequence). V lost 2 bases, J lost 4 bases, and 11 bases lay in between. This chain's CDR3 is CSARSELGYGYTF. In DNA, the CDR3 is TGCAGTGCTAGAAGCGAGCTAGGCTATGGCTACACCTTC.

This clonotype is a singleton in its sample. The chain is built from TRBV18 and TRBJ2-1; TRBD2 aligns across 11 bases. After removal of 4 bases from V and 6 bases from J, the junction contained 5 bases not matched to a gene. The germline V gene has CDR1 KGHSH and CDR2 LQKENI. The CDR3 runs to 15 residues. CDR3 DNA: TGTGCCAGCTCACGCTCTAGCGGGGGGATCAATGAGCAGTTCTTC. As protein: CASSRSSGGINEQFF.